The entry that follows covers one TCR beta chain sequence. Its antigen remains unidentified. No base quality information exists; no much larger clone differs at one position. The data were obtained in a study of blood T cell repertoires in COVID-19 (TCRdb year 2020). General notes on the study: Samples from collaborators originated in the United States, Italy and Spain and spanned both the acute and convalescent phases of COVID-19. The material from the prospective study consisted of cDNA or gDNA derived from T cells, B-cell-depleted T cells, or PBMCs. Subjects who had been exposed to COVID-19, were actively infected with it, or had recovered from it provided the deeply sampled blood TCRbeta repertoires that made up the dataset. A freely available public database, intended as a resource for researchers studying the immune response to SARS-CoV-2, is where the repertoires were released. Samples were obtained from the ongoing ImmuneRACE study (first 160 participants) and from roughly 1,300 subjects provided by 6 global collaborators. The sample metadata nearly always contained a de-identified subject ID, COVID-19 status, age in years and sex. Where HLA class I and class II types were available, the types were taken from metadata supplied by the sample provider, not from assay-based typing.

What the study reported, not specific to this receptor: The quantity of clinical and demographic metadata differed by source and by participant and was supplied without curation.

One collaborating source in Seattle enrolled patients during active infection and followed them longitudinally through the course of disease. Collaborating institutions collected whole blood in K2EDTA tubes following their own protocols. For TCRbeta analysis, collaborators shipped samples in one of three forms: frozen whole blood, isolated PBMCs, or DNA extracted from either of those sample types. TCRbeta CDR3 regions were amplified from genomic DNA using the immunoSEQ Assay, a bias-controlled multiplex PCR. For the original study's pipeline: The number of nucleated cells in each sample was estimated by amplification of reference gene primers within the assay. To quantify the absolute abundance of each unique TCRbeta CDR3 rearrangement, sequence reads were collapsed and filtered. For each sample, productive Simpson clonality was calculated as the square root of Simpson's diversity index across productive rearrangements. Imported from immuneACCESS, the table was reduced by TCRdb to in-frame sequences with V and J called. These copies leave out some clones; in studies compared against another copy, an unresolved V gene accounts for under half, and the cause of the remainder is not known. That table is the source of V, J and clone size, and D and trimming were worked out from the DNA. For this sample the table gives 300,000 to 400,000 clones, of which around 87% were detected only once. The top ten clonotypes cover 6% to 7% of the sample.

This clonotype originated in a woman aged 45-60 years with COVID-19, enrolled during active disease. The specimen sequenced was peripheral blood.

The CDR3: CASSLGGDEQFF. The nucleotide sequence is TGCGCCAGCAGCTTGGGCGGGGATGAGCAGTTCTTC. The chain couples TRBV5-1 to TRBJ2-1; TRBD2 is possibly the D segment (6 matching bases). The germline ends are 6 bases apart after V is trimmed by 0 bases and J by 8 bases. Sequences SGHRS (CDR1) and YFSETQ (CDR2) are obtained from the germline V gene. Measured from the cysteine to the phenylalanine, the CDR3 is 12 residues long. The sequence is cut down to CDR3 DNA, 36 bases in frame from base 1. Reference TRBV5-1 and TRBJ2-1 genes cover what lies past the CDR3, so the full variable domain is KAGVTQTPRYLIKTRGQQVTLSCSPISGHRSVSWYQQTPGQGLQFLFEYFSETQRNKGNFPGRFSGRQFSNSRSEMNVSTLELGDSALYLCASSLGGDEQFFGPGTRLTVL.